The text below deals with one T cell receptor beta chain. Germline V CDR1 and CDR2: KGHSH, LQKENI. This CDR3 spans 15 amino acids. V lost 3 bases to trimming and J lost 0 bases, with 12 bases between them. TCRdb keeps only in-frame clones here, not all; method: immunoSEQ multiplex PCR. The top ten clones hold more than 4.5% of a sample with approximately 140,000 clones, less than 90% of them seen once. Researchers sorted participants into cohorts using their self-reported clinical history. Up to 2 weeks before entering the study, exposed participants had met a COVID-19 case. This entry comes from a study of blood T cell repertoires in COVID-19.

The gene calls are TRBV18 and TRBJ2-7; D may be TRBD2 (6 bases). This receptor was obtained from a woman between 50 and 59 years old who had been exposed to COVID-19. The sequencing input was PBMCs or T cells enriched from blood (not recorded which). Written as DNA, the CDR3 is TGTGCCAGCTCACCCCCCGGGGGTGGCTCCTACGAGCAGTACTTC. Translated, it gives CASSPPGGGSYEQYF.